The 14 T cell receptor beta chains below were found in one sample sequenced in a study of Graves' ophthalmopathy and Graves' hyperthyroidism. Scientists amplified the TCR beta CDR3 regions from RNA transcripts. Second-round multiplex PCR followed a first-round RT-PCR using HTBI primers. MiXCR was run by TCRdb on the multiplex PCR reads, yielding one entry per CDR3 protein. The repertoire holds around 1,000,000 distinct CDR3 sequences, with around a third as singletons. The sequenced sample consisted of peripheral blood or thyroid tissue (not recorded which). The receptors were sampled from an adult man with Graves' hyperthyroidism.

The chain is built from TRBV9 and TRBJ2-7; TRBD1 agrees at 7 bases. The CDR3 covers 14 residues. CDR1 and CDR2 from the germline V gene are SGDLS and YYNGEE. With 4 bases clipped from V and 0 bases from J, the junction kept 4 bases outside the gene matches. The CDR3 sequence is CASSQGTDSYEQYF. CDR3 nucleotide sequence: TGTGCCAGCAGCCAAGGGACAGACTCCTACGAGCAGTACTTC.

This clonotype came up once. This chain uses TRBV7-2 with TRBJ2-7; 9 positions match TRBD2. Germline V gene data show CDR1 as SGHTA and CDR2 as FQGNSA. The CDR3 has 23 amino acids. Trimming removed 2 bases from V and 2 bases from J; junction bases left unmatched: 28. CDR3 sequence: CASSLKRYPLAGSAPNGAYEQYF. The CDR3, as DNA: TGTGCCAGCAGCTTAAAGCGCTATCCCCTAGCGGGAAGCGCACCTAATGGCGCCTACGAGCAGTACTTC.

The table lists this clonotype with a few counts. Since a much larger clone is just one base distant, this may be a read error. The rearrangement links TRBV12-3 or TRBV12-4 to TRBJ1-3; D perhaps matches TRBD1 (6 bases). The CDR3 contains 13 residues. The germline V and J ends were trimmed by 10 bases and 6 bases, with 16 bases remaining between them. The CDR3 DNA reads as TGTGCCACCTCCGGGACAACGGCAAACACCATATATTTT. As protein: CATSGTTANTIYF.

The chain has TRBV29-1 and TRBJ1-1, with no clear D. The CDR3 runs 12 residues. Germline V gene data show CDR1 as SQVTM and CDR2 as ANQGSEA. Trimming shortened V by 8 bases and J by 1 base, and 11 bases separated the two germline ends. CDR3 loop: CSLRPGNTEAFF. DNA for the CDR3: TGCAGCTTACGGCCGGGGAACACTGAAGCTTTCTTT.

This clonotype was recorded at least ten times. The CDR3 DNA reads TGTGCCAAACAAAGGACAGATTACGAGCAGTACTTC. The encoded protein is CAKQRTDYEQYF. This chain joins TRBV24-1 and TRBJ2-7; TRBD1 might be the D (6 bases). CDR1 KGHDR and CDR2 SFDVKD come from the germline V gene. This CDR3 is built from 12 residues. Trimming left V 11 bases short and J 4 bases short, with 14 bases between.

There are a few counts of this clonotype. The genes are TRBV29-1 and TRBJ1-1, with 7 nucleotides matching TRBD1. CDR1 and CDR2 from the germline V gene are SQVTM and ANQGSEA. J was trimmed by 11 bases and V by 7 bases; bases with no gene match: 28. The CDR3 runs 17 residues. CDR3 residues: CSADILTGAWGGRGAFF. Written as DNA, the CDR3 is TGCAGCGCTGACATCCTCACAGGGGCCTGGGGAGGTAGGGGGGCTTTCTTT. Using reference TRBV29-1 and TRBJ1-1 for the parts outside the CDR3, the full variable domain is SAVISQKPSRDICQRGTSLTIQCQVDSQVTMMFWYRQQPGQSLTLIATANQGSEATYESGFVIDKFPISRPNLTFSTLTVSNMSPEDSSIYLCSADILTGAWGGRGAFFGQGTRLTVV.

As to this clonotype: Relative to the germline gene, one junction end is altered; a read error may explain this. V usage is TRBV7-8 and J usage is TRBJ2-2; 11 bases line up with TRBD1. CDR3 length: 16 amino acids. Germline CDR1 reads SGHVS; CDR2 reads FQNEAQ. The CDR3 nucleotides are TGTGCCAGCAGGGCCGGACAGGGGGCGAGCACCGAGGAGCTGTTTTTT. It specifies CASRAGQGASTEELFF. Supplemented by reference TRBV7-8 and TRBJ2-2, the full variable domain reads GAGVSQSPRYKVAKRGQDVALRCDPISGHVSLFWYQQALGQGPEFLTYFQNEAQLDKSGLPSDRFFAERPEGSVSTLKIQRTQQEDSAVYLCASRAGQGASTEELFFGEGSRLTVL.

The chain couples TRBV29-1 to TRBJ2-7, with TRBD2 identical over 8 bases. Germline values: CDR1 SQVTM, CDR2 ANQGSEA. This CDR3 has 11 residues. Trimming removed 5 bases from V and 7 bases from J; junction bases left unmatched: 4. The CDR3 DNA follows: TGCAGCGTTCCGGGGGGGAGGGAGCAGTACTTC. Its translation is CSVPGGREQYF.

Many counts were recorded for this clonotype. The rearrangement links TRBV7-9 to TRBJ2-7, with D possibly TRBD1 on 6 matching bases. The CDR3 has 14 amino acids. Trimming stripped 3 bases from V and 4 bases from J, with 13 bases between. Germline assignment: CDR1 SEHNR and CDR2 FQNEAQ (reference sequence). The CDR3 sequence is CASSFQGQGYEQYF. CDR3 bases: TGTGCCAGCAGCTTCCAGGGGCAGGGTTACGAGCAGTACTTC.

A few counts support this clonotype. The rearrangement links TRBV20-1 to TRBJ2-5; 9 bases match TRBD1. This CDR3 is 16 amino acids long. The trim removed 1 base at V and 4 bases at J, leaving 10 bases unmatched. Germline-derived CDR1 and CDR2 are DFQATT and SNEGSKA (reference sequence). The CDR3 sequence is CSARAFDRGFSETQYF. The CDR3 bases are TGCAGTGCTAGAGCTTTCGACAGGGGGTTTTCAGAGACCCAGTACTTC.

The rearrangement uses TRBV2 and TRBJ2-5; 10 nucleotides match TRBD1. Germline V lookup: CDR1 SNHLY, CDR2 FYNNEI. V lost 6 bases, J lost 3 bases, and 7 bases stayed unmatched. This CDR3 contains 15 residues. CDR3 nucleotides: TGTGCCAGCAGCGGTCGGACAGGGGGGAAAGAGACCCAGTACTTC. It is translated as CASSGRTGGKETQYF.

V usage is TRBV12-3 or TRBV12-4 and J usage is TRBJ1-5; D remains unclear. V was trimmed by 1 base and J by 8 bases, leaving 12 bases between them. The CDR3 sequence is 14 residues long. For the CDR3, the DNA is TGTGCCAGCAGTTTAGACCTCTCCAGGAAGCCCCAGCATTTT. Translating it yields CASSLDLSRKPQHF.

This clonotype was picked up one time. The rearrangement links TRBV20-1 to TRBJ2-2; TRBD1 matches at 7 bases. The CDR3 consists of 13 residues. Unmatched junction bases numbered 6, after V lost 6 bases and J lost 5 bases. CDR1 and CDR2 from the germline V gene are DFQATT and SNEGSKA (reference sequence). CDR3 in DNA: TGCAGTGCCAAACAGGGGTTGACCGGGGAGCTGTTTTTT. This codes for CSAKQGLTGELFF.

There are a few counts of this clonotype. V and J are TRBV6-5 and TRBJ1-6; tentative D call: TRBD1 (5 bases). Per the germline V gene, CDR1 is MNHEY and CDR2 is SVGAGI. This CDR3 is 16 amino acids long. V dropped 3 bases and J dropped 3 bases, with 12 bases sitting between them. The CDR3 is CASSYDAGYYNSPLHF. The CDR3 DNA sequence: TGTGCCAGCAGTTATGACGCAGGGTACTATAATTCACCCCTCCACTTT.